The 26 T cell receptor beta chains reported below all come from one sample, sequenced in a study of identical twins. TCRdb ran MiXCR on the 5' RACE reads and lists one entry per CDR3 protein. This sample has 430,000 or so distinct CDR3 sequences, with about 24% found just once. The data were also submitted as part of a second study, on T cells expressing NK-cell markers.

Sequencing was performed on CD4+ T cells sorted from blood. The source of these receptors is a woman aged 18 to 35 in good health.

The chain combines TRBV20-1 with TRBJ1-4; D gene ambiguous. Between the trimmed V and J ends, which lost 3 bases and 8 bases, there was a span of 16 bases. CDR1 is DFQATT and CDR2 is SNEGSKA in the germline V gene (reference sequence). This CDR3 contains 14 residues. Here the CDR3 reads CSASGRSLLEKLFF. CDR3 DNA sequence: TGCAGTGCTAGTGGCAGGTCACTGCTCGAAAAACTGTTTTTT.

This clonotype was recorded a few times. This rearrangement joins TRBV11-2 to TRBJ2-3, with 11 bases that match TRBD2. The trim removed 5 bases at V and 6 bases at J, leaving 10 bases unmatched. CDR1 SGHAT and CDR2 FQNNGV come from the germline V gene. This CDR3 is built from 16 residues. CDR3 protein: CASSLQLAGAGDTQYF. CDR3 DNA sequence: TGTGCCAGCAGCCTCCAACTAGCGGGAGCAGGTGATACGCAGTATTTT.

The sample holds many counts of this clonotype. The chain recombines TRBV7-2 with TRBJ2-3; maybe TRBD2 (5 bases). This CDR3 contains 13 residues. The germline V and J ends were trimmed by 0 bases and 11 bases, with 12 bases remaining between them. Germline V gene sequence: CDR1 SGHTA, CDR2 FQGNSA. Here the CDR3 DNA reads TGTGCCAGCAGCTTAGCTCTAACACTAGGGCAGTATTTT. This gives the protein CASSLALTLGQYF. Looking up the rest from reference TRBV7-2 and TRBJ2-3 gives the full variable domain: GAGVSQSPSNKVTEKGKDVELRCDPISGHTALYWYRQSLGQGLEFLIYFQGNSAPDKSGLPSDRFSAERTGGSVSTLTIQRTQQEDSAVYLCASSLALTLGQYFGPGTRLTVL.

The chain couples TRBV6-5 to TRBJ2-3; unclear D gene. The CDR3 spans 16 residues. Germline V gene lookup returns CDR1 MNHEY and CDR2 SVGAGI. Between the trimmed V and J ends, which lost 0 bases and 0 bases, there was a span of 10 bases. CDR3 region: CASSYSGVMSTDTQYF. The DNA of the CDR3 is TGTGCCAGCAGTTACTCTGGGGTTATGAGCACAGATACGCAGTATTTT.

The CDR3 here is CASSLGAGLYTDTQYF. CDR3 sequence (DNA): TGCGCCAGCAGCTTGGGGGCCGGACTATACACAGATACGCAGTATTTT. V and J are TRBV5-1 and TRBJ2-3; D might be TRBD2 (6 bases). Germline V lookup: CDR1 SGHRS, CDR2 YFSETQ. The CDR3 length is 16 residues. The V end was cut by 0 bases, the J end by 2 bases, with 13 bases between.

This clonotype was seen ten or more times. V usage is TRBV7-2 and J usage is TRBJ2-3; 12 positions match TRBD2. This CDR3 comprises 15 residues. Trimming removed 4 bases from V and 9 bases from J; junction bases left unmatched: 8. The germline CDR1 and CDR2 sequences are SGHTA and FQGNSA. As DNA, the CDR3 is TGTGCCAGCAGCTCCACTAGCGGGGGGCCGCGGACGCAGTATTTT. Translated: CASSSTSGGPRTQYF.

The CDR3 spells CASSPTQQGARAFF. CDR3 in DNA: TGTGCCAGCAGTCCCACCCAACAGGGGGCCAGAGCTTTCTTT. The chain employs TRBV28 and TRBJ1-1, with 9 bases fitting TRBD1. Germline CDR1 MDHEN, CDR2 SYDVKM. CDR3 size: 14 residues. V dropped 5 bases and J dropped 10; count of bases not matched to a gene: 11.

This clonotype came up a few times. The rearrangement links TRBV5-5 to TRBJ2-1, with 10 bases fitting TRBD2. Germline-derived CDR1 and CDR2 are SGHKS and YYEKEE (reference sequence). The CDR3 consists of 16 residues. Germline trimming cut 7 bases from V and 6 bases from J; bases unmatched to any gene: 13. The chain's CDR3 is CASGRWRTSGLNEQFF. CDR3 DNA sequence: TGTGCCAGCGGCCGCTGGAGGACTAGCGGCCTCAATGAGCAGTTCTTC. Combining the CDR3 with reference TRBV5-5 and TRBJ2-1 gives the whole variable domain DAGVTQSPTHLIKTRGQQVTLRCSPISGHKSVSWYQQVLGQGPQFIFQYYEKEERGRGNFPDRFSARQFPNYSSELNVNALLLGDSALYLCASGRWRTSGLNEQFFGPGTRLTVL.

This clonotype was seen a handful of times. The rearrangement links TRBV6-2 or TRBV6-3 to TRBJ2-5, with a tentative D call TRBD1 (5 bases). In germline, CDR1 is MNHEY, CDR2 SVGEGT. CDR3 size: 13 residues. V dropped 7 bases and J dropped 5 bases, with 14 bases sitting between them. CDR3 sequence: CASKDTGQETQYF. In nucleotides, the CDR3 is TGTGCCAGCAAGGACACCGGTCAGGAGACCCAGTACTTC.

This clonotype was seen at least ten times. The rearrangement links TRBV20-1 to TRBJ2-1, with TRBD2 as a possible D gene (7 bases). V shed 2 bases and J shed 6 bases, with 14 bases lying between them. Germline lookup yields CDR1 DFQATT and CDR2 SNEGSKA (reference sequence). The CDR3 is made up of 14 amino acids. CDR3 in amino acids: CSARFGGGGNEQFF. As DNA, the CDR3 is TGCAGTGCTAGATTCGGGGGAGGGGGCAATGAGCAGTTCTTC.

The V gene is TRBV6-5, the J gene TRBJ1-2; D might be TRBD1 (5 bases). The germline gives CDR1 MNHEY, CDR2 SVGAGI. This CDR3 comprises 13 residues. V was clipped by 0 bases and J by 10 bases, with 12 bases between them. The CDR3 DNA is TGTGCCAGCAGTTACTCCCGGGGGGGGACCTACACCTTC. Protein sequence: CASSYSRGGTYTF.

The rearrangement links TRBV5-1 to TRBJ2-3; D is unresolved. Germline CDR1 and CDR2: SGHRS and YFSETQ. The CDR3 is 15 residues long. Trimming took 3 bases from V and 1 from J, leaving 12 bases between them. CDR3 in amino acids: CASSSNGGGTDTQYF. The CDR3 DNA reads TGCGCCAGCAGCTCCAACGGTGGGGGCACAGATACGCAGTATTTT.

The chain carries TRBV29-1 and TRBJ2-1, with a possible D match to TRBD2 (6 bases). Germline assignment: CDR1 SQVTM and CDR2 ANQGSEA. V lost 3 bases to trimming and J lost 7 bases, with 16 bases between them. The CDR3 is 14 residues long. In DNA form, the CDR3 reads TGCAGCGTTGATACGGGAGCGACTAGGAATGAGCAGTTCTTC. It yields the protein CSVDTGATRNEQFF.

This clonotype was recorded only once. The V gene is TRBV5-1, the J gene TRBJ2-2, with a weak D call TRBD2 (5 bases). Deletions cut 6 bases from V and 2 bases from J, with 11 bases between. The length of the CDR3 is 14 residues. The germline gives CDR1 SGHRS, CDR2 YFSETQ. The CDR3 nucleotides are TGCGCCAGCAAGGAGCGGAGCAACACCGGGGAGCTGTTTTTT. Its translation: CASKERSNTGELFF.

A few counts support this clonotype. The V call is TRBV10-3, the J call TRBJ1-1; D is uncertain. This CDR3 spans 14 amino acids. Germline loops: CDR1 ENHRY, CDR2 SYGVKD. The V gene lost 0 bases and the J gene lost 5 bases, with 10 bases spanning the gap. The CDR3 region is CAISESGGGTEAFF. DNA for the CDR3: TGTGCCATCAGTGAGTCAGGTGGAGGGACTGAAGCTTTCTTT.

A few counts support this clonotype. The chain combines TRBV24-1 with TRBJ2-3; 7 bases line up with TRBD2. Germline values: CDR1 KGHDR, CDR2 SFDVKD. V lost 2 bases and J lost 6; bases outside the gene matches: 13. This CDR3 has 17 amino acids. The CDR3 here is CATSDSMGGGAADTQYF. In DNA form, the CDR3 reads TGTGCCACCAGTGATTCCATGGGGGGAGGGGCCGCGGATACGCAGTATTTT.

V gene TRBV20-1 combines with J gene TRBJ2-5; D remains ambiguous. V lost 3 bases, J lost 7 bases, and 15 bases lay in between. From germline, CDR1 is DFQATT and CDR2 SNEGSKA (reference sequence). The CDR3 sequence is 13 residues long. For the CDR3, the DNA is TGCAGTGCTAGGGGCCGGGTAGCTGGGACCCAGTACTTC. Translated: CSARGRVAGTQYF.

The V and J genes are TRBV9 and TRBJ2-6, with TRBD1 identical over 8 bases. The CDR3 extends over 15 amino acids. Germline V gene lookup returns CDR1 SGDLS and CDR2 YYNGEE. Trimming at V came to 3 bases and at J to 3 bases, leaving 2 bases not matched to a gene. CDR3 in DNA: TGTGCCAGCAGCGCAGGGGGCGTTGGGGCCAACGTCCTGACTTTC. It translates to CASSAGGVGANVLTF.

This clonotype occurred a few times. The chain employs TRBV10-3 and TRBJ2-7, with TRBD1 matching over 7 bases. The CDR3 totals 14 residues. Per the germline V gene, CDR1 is ENHRY and CDR2 is SYGVKD. J lost 3 bases, V lost 4 bases, and 6 bases had no gene match. For the CDR3, the DNA is TGTGCCATCAGTGCCGGGACAGTAAACTACGAGCAGTACTTC. Translation: CAISAGTVNYEQYF.

This clonotype was counted only a few times. This chain connects TRBV3-1 to TRBJ2-1, with 7 positions matching TRBD2. This CDR3 comprises 16 residues. Germline V lookup: CDR1 LGHDT, CDR2 YNNKEL (reference sequence). After removal of 3 bases from V and 4 bases from J, the junction contained 9 bases not matched to a gene. Here the CDR3 reads CASSQGPGTNYNEQFF. In nucleotides, the CDR3 is TGTGCCAGCAGCCAGGGACCCGGGACTAATTACAATGAGCAGTTCTTC.

This clonotype was counted a few times. The chain uses TRBV12-3 or TRBV12-4 and TRBJ1-5; D gene ambiguous. The CDR3 loop spans 13 amino acids. Trimming shortened V by 2 bases and J by 6 bases, and 8 bases separated the two germline ends. CDR3 sequence: CASSLSESQPQHF. DNA for the CDR3: TGTGCCAGCAGTTTATCGGAATCTCAGCCCCAGCATTTT.

This clonotype has only a few counts. The gene calls are TRBV12-3 or TRBV12-4 and TRBJ1-2; 7 bases match TRBD1. CDR3 length: 14 residues. Losses at the gene ends were 5 bases for V and 4 bases for J; bases not matched to a gene: 7. The DNA for the CDR3 is TGTGCCAGCAGTGCCATGCCAGGGGGCTATGGCTACACCTTC. This sequence encodes CASSAMPGGYGYTF.

Only a few counts were recorded for this clonotype. The rearrangement uses TRBV5-1 and TRBJ2-7, with 9 bases that match TRBD2. The CDR3 runs to 16 residues. V shed 0 bases, J shed 3 bases, and the junction held 7 bases outside the gene matches. The germline V gene encodes CDR1 SGHRS and CDR2 YFSETQ. The CDR3 DNA follows: TGCGCCAGCAGCTTGGGGGCGACTAGCGGCTACTACGAGCAGTACTTC. The encoded protein is CASSLGATSGYYEQYF.

A few counts support this clonotype. This chain joins TRBV5-1 and TRBJ1-1; no clear D. The CDR3 is 13 residues long. The germline V gene encodes CDR1 SGHRS and CDR2 YFSETQ. Trimming cost V 6 bases and J 0 bases, with 9 bases left between them. CDR3: CASKVQVNTEAFF. The CDR3 DNA sequence: TGCGCCAGCAAGGTCCAAGTGAACACTGAAGCTTTCTTT.

This clonotype was observed a handful of times. The chain uses TRBV29-1 and TRBJ2-3; D uncertain. V dropped 3 bases and J dropped 0 bases, with 1 base sitting between them. The germline gives CDR1 SQVTM, CDR2 ANQGSEA. The CDR3 is 11 residues long. In nucleotides, the CDR3 is TGCAGCGTTGACAGCACAGATACGCAGTATTTT. Amino acids: CSVDSTDTQYF.

The chain couples TRBV2 to TRBJ1-5; D might be TRBD1 (5 bases). CDR1 is SNHLY and CDR2 is FYNNEI in the germline V gene. The CDR3 is made up of 15 amino acids. With 7 bases removed from V and 2 bases from J, the gap between germline ends came to 15 bases. CDR3 coding DNA: TGTGCCAGCAATTCGCAGGGTAGCGGCAATCAGCCCCAGCATTTT. Its translation is CASNSQGSGNQPQHF.